The clone carrying this TCR beta chain appeared a single time. While infection was still active, Seattle patients were enrolled and then followed longitudinally. This record belongs to a study of blood T cell repertoires in COVID-19. Whole-study context: Samples representing acute and convalescent COVID-19 were sourced from the United States, Italy and Spain. In each case, the material was cDNA or gDNA derived from T cells, B-cell-depleted T cells, or PBMCs.

As handled by the study authors: Amplification from reference gene primers served as the basis for estimated nucleated cell counts. TCRdb keeps only in-frame clones here, not all; method: immunoSEQ multiplex PCR. D and trimming come from the DNA, and the V and J calls and clone size come from that table. Here the sample spans roughly 180,000 clones, roughly 80% being singletons. This CDR3 has 14 amino acids. Trimming cost V 2 bases and J 8 bases, with 13 bases left between them. Looked up from germline, CDR1 is SGHAT and CDR2 is FQNNGV. The clonotype was recovered from a woman aged 40 to 50 with COVID-19, enrolled during active disease. V and J are TRBV11-2 and TRBJ2-1, with D tentatively TRBD1 (6 bases). Material: peripheral blood. The CDR3 loop is CASSLRGSLDEQFF. CDR3 nucleotide sequence: TGTGCCAGCAGCTTAAGGGGGAGTCTGGATGAGCAGTTCTTC.